This T cell receptor beta chain emerged from a study of tumor-infiltrating lymphocytes in primary liver carcinoma. Overall study: Each of the samples returned roughly 3.5 to 8 million productive TCRbeta reads (a yield similar across tissue types).

Total RNA (roughly 530 ng) served as template for TCR beta cDNA synthesis primed by a constant-region primer. Construction of TCR beta libraries relied on three successive nested multiplex PCR rounds employing slightly modified ARM-PCR. A C-beta reverse primer was combined with TRBV1-TRBV30 forward primers in the first two PCR rounds, and each round had approximately 9 cycles. TCRdb used MiXCR to reprocess the multiplex PCR reads, holding one entry per CDR3 protein. The profile covers some 32,000 distinct CDR3 sequences, with about 79% appearing a single time and roughly 38% taken by the ten largest. In the case of this clonotype: At one end the junction does not follow the germline gene, possibly because of a read error.

The roughly 17-31 mg bulk tissue piece was not sorted before simultaneous RNA and DNA extraction. The patients presented with primary liver carcinoma, which was managed through surgical resection. Germline CDR1 SEHNR, CDR2 FQNEAQ (reference sequence). This CDR3 has 16 amino acids. This TCR was sampled from a man aged 35-49 years with primary liver carcinoma and hepatitis B virus infection. V usage is TRBV7-9 and J usage is TRBJ1-2; D is undetermined. The sequencing sample was made of liver tumor tissue from sampling region 5. Subset noted: tumor region T5, tumor centre. The CDR3 bases are TGTACCAGTAGCCCCGATGGCAGGCTGTCCCAGTATGGCTACACCTTC. As protein: CTSSPDGRLSQYGYTF.